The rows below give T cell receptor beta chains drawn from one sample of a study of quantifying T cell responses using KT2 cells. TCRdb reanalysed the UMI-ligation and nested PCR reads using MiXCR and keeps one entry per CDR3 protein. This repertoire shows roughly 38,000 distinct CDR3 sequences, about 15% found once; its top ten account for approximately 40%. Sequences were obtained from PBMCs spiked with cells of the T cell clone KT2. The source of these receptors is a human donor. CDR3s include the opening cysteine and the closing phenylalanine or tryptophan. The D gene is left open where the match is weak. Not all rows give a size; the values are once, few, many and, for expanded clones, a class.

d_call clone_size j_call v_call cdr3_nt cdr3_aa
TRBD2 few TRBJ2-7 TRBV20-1 TGCAGTGCTAGTTCGGCGGGAGAAGGATCCTACGAGCAGTACTTC CSASSAGEGSYEQYF
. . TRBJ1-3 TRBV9 TGTGCCAGCAGCGTGGAATGGACAGCCCTTGGAAACACCATATATTTT CASSVEWTALGNTIYF
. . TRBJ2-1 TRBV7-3 TGTGCCAGCAGCTTAAGACGGGCTAGCGCGTATGAGCAGTTCTTC CASSLRRASAYEQFF
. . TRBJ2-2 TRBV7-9 TGTGCCGGGCAGAACACCGGGGAGCTGTTTTTT CAGQNTGELFF
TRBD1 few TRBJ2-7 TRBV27 TGTGCCAGCACTCCTCGAGGGGGCCACTCCTACGAGCAGTACTTC CASTPRGGHSYEQYF
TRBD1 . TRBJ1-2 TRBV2 TGTGCCAGCAGGAAAGAGGGACAGACCCCTCTCACCTTC CASRKEGQTPLTF
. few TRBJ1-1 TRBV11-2 TGTGCCAGCAGAAAAACGCCAGGATCATTGAACACTGAAGCTTTCTTT CASRKTPGSLNTEAFF
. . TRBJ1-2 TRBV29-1 TGCAGCATTAACCCGGACGACACACTCAACTATGGCTACACCTTC CSINPDDTLNYGYTF
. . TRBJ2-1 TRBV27 TGTGCCAGCAGTTACGGGACCCTGACCAATGAGCAGTTCTTC CASSYGTLTNEQFF
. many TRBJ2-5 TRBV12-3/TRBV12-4 TGTGCCAGCAGTTTCCGGGGGCAGGAGACCCAGTACTTC CASSFRGQETQYF
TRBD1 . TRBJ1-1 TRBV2 TGTGCCAGCAGTGGGGCGTACAGGGGGGAGAAGAACACTGAAGCTTTCTTT CASSGAYRGEKNTEAFF
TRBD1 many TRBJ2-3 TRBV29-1 TGCAGCGTCACCGTTACAGGGGTGACAGATACGCAGTATTTT CSVTVTGVTDTQYF
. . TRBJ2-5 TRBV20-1 TGCAGTGCAGTCTCACAAGAGACCCAGTACTTC CSAVSQETQYF
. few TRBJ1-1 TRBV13 TGTGCCAGCAGCTTCCGGACTGAAGCTTTCTTT CASSFRTEAFF
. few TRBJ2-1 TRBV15 TGTGCCACCAGCGGTGGGGGGGCCGACTACAATGAGCAGTTCTTC CATSGGGADYNEQFF
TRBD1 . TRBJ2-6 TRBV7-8 TGTGCCAGCAGCCGGTCCAGGGGGTTTAGCTCTGGGGCCAACGTCCTGACTTTC CASSRSRGFSSGANVLTF
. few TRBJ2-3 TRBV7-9 TGTGCCAGCAGCTTCTACACAGATACGCAGTATTTT CASSFYTDTQYF
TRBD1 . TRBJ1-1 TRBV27 TGTGCCAGCAGGACACAGGGGGTGGGGACTGAAGCTTTCTTT CASRTQGVGTEAFF
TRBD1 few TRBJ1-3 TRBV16 TGTGCCAGCAGCCTAGGACAGGGGCCTGGAAACACCATATATTTT CASSLGQGPGNTIYF
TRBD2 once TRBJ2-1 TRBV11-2 TGTGCCAGCAGCTTAGGTCGCGCGGGAGTGGGTTACAATGAGCAGTTCTTC CASSLGRAGVGYNEQFF
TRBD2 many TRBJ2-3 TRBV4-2 TGTGCCAGCAGCCAAGAAGGACTAGCGGGGGGATCGGATACGCAGTATTTT CASSQEGLAGGSDTQYF
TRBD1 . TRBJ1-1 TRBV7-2 TGTGCCAGCAGCTTAGAAAGGGACAGGTGGGGTGAAGCTTTCTTT CASSLERDRWGEAFF
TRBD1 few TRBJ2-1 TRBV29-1 TGCAGCGTTTATAGACAGGGGGCCAAGTACAATGAGCAGTTCTTC CSVYRQGAKYNEQFF
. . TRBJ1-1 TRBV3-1 TGTGCCAGCAGCCAAGGGGGTTGGTGGCGATGGGGCACTGAAGCTTTCTTT CASSQGGWWRWGTEAFF
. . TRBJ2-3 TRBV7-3 TGTGCCAGCAGCTTGGCGGGCACTAGCACAGATACGCAGTATTTT CASSLAGTSTDTQYF
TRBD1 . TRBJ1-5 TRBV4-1 TGCGCCAGCAGCCAAGCGTCGGGACAGGCAAATCAGCCCCAGCATTTT CASSQASGQANQPQHF
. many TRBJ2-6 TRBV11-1 TGTGCCAGCAGCTCGGGGGACTCGATCTCTGGGGCCAACGTCCTGACTTTC CASSSGDSISGANVLTF
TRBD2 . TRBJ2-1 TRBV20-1 TGCAGTGCCAGGAGCATTTTAGCGGGCTACTACAATGAGCAGTTCTTC CSARSILAGYYNEQFF
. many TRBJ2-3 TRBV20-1 TGCAGTGCCGAGGAACTAGTCACAGATACGCAGTATTTT CSAEELVTDTQYF
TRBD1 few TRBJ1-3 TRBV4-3 TGCGCCAGCAGCCAAGACACAGGGGGCGGCGGAAACACCATATATTTT CASSQDTGGGGNTIYF
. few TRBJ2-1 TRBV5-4 TGTGCCAGCAGCTTTAGTTCTTCGGGTAATGAGCAGTTCTTC CASSFSSSGNEQFF
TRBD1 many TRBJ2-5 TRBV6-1 TGTGCCAGCAGTGACCCGGACAGGGAAGAGACCCAGTACTTC CASSDPDREETQYF
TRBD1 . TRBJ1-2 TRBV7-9 TGTGCCAGCAGCCCAGAGGGACAGGATGGCTACACCTTC CASSPEGQDGYTF
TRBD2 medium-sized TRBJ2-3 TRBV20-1 TGCAGTGCTCAAATGGGGACTAGCGGGGGGATAGATACGCAGTATTTT CSAQMGTSGGIDTQYF
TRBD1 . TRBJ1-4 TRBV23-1 TGCGCCAGCGGCCCCCCCCACGGGACAGAGAATGAAAAACTGTTTTTT CASGPPHGTENEKLFF
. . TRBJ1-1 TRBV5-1 TGCGCCAGCAGCTTCCCAAGGAGCCGGGAAGCTTTCTTT CASSFPRSREAFF
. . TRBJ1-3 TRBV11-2 TGTGCCAGCAGCTTAGATCCAGTCAGCTCTGGAAACACCATATATTTT CASSLDPVSSGNTIYF
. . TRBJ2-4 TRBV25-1 TGTGCCAGCAGTGATGGTGACAGAAACATTCAGTACTTC CASSDGDRNIQYF
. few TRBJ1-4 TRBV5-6 TGTGCCAGCAGCTTGATTAACGGGGATGAAAAACTGTTTTTT CASSLINGDEKLFF
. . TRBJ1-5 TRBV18 TGTGCCAGCTGCTCTCAGGGGAGCAATCAGCCCCAGCATTTT CASCSQGSNQPQHF
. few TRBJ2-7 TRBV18 TGTGCCAGCTCACCAACCAGGGGAGTAGACGAGCAGTACTTC CASSPTRGVDEQYF
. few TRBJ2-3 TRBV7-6 TGTGCCAGCAGCTTGGGCCCGAGGGTAACCGATACGCAGTATTTT CASSLGPRVTDTQYF
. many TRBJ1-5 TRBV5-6 TGTGCCAGCAGCTTGAGAGGAGACAGGCGGAACAATCAGCCCCAGCATTTT CASSLRGDRRNNQPQHF
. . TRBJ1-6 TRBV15 TGTGCCACCAGCAGAGGAGACGGGGGGAGTAACTCACCCCTCCACTTT CATSRGDGGSNSPLHF
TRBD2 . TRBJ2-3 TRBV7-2 TGTGCCAGCAGCTTGGCTAGCGGGAGAGATACGCAGTATTTT CASSLASGRDTQYF
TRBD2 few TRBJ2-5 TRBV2 TGTGCCAGCAGTTTGACTAGCAGACAAGAGACCCAGTACTTC CASSLTSRQETQYF
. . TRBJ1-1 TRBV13 TGTGCCAGCAGCTTAATCGTTGGGTTCGTGAACACTGAAGCTTTCTTT CASSLIVGFVNTEAFF
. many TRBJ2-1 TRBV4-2 TGTGCCAGCAGCCAGATCCGGGACTGGAGGCTTGGGCAGTTCTTC CASSQIRDWRLGQFF
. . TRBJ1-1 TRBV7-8 TGTGCCAGCAGCTTAGGTGGGGGGCGTCCCACTGAAGCTTTCTTT CASSLGGGRPTEAFF
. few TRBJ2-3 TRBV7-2 TGTGCCAGCAGCTTTTATCAAAGCACAGATACGCAGTATTTT CASSFYQSTDTQYF
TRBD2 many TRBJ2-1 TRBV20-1 TGCAGTGCGTCCCTAGCGGGGGGGTACAATGAGCAGTTCTTC CSASLAGGYNEQFF
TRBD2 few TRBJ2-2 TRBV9 TGTGCCAGCAGCCAACAACTAGCGGGAGTAAGCGGGGAGCTGTTTTTT CASSQQLAGVSGELFF
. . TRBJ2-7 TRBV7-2 TGTGCCAGCAGCTTAGGGTCACTAGCTGTTGCGCAGTACTTC CASSLGSLAVAQYF
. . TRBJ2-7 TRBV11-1 TGTGCCAGCAGGGCTAGTAGTCCTTTGGAGCAGTACTTC CASRASSPLEQYF
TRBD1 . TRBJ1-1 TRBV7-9 TGTGCCAGCAGTCCAGGGGGCGCGGAGGCTGAAGCTTTCTTT CASSPGGAEAEAFF
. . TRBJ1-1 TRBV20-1 TGCAGTGCTAGAGTGGTACTTGAGTTGAACACTGAAGCTTTCTTT CSARVVLELNTEAFF
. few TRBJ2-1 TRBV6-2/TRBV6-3 TGTGCCAGCAGTTACGCAGGGTTGAATGAGCAGTTCTTC CASSYAGLNEQFF
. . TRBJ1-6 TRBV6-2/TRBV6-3 TGTGCCAGCAGCCGCATCAGTGGTGGTAATTCACCCCTCCACTTT CASSRISGGNSPLHF
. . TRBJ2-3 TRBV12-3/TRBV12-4 TGTGCCAGCGGGCCCTTGGCGAACACAGATACGCAGTATTTT CASGPLANTDTQYF